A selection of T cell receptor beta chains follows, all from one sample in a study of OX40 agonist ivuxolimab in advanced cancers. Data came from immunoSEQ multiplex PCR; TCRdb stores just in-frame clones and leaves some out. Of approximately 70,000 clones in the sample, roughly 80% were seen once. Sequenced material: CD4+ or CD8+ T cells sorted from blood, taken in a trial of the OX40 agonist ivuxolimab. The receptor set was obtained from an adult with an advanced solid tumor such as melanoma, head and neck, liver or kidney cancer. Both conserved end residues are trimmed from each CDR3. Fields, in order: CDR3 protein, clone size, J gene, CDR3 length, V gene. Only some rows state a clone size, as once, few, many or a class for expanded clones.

CDR3: ASSNRQGRRTEAF
size: once
J: TRBJ1-1
length: 13
V: TRBV27

CDR3: ASSYRGTLY
size: NA
J: TRBJ2-7
length: 9
V: TRBV6-1

CDR3: ARSLEEVGGETQY
size: NA
J: TRBJ2-5
length: 13
V: TRBV5-3

CDR3: ASTGRKTPFSSGNTIY
size: NA
J: TRBJ1-3
length: 16
V: TRBV11-2

CDR3: ASCERPLGLYEQY
size: NA
J: TRBJ2-7
length: 13
V: TRBV27

CDR3: AYKLGGSGGYT
size: NA
J: TRBJ1-2
length: 11
V: TRBV6-1

CDR3: ASSPDRGYGYT
size: NA
J: TRBJ1-2
length: 11
V: TRBV14

CDR3: ASSPLPGQGLYGYT
size: few
J: TRBJ1-2
length: 14
V: TRBV4-3

CDR3: ASTTLGGGTDEQY
size: NA
J: TRBJ2-7
length: 13
V: TRBV27

CDR3: ASSGGRGAYEQY
size: NA
J: NA
length: 12
V: TRBV9

CDR3: ASSLEQGGDYT
size: few
J: TRBJ1-2
length: 11
V: TRBV7-9

CDR3: ASSRNNYEQY
size: NA
J: TRBJ2-7
length: 10
V: TRBV7-8

CDR3: ASRNTGTYNSPLH
size: NA
J: TRBJ1-6
length: 13
V: TRBV6-5

CDR3: ASSFRVQSTEAF
size: few
J: TRBJ1-1
length: 12
V: TRBV5-1

CDR3: ASSQGIWNEQF
size: NA
J: TRBJ2-1
length: 11
V: TRBV11-3

CDR3: ASSATGTSGIEQF
size: NA
J: TRBJ2-1
length: 13
V: TRBV7-9

CDR3: ASSSVADYGYT
size: NA
J: TRBJ1-2
length: 11
V: TRBV11-1

CDR3: ASSTTGTSGRDNEQF
size: once
J: TRBJ2-1
length: 15
V: TRBV18

CDR3: ASSGQGKNNEQF
size: NA
J: TRBJ2-1
length: 12
V: TRBV6-6

CDR3: ASSQGWAGAADTQY
size: NA
J: TRBJ2-3
length: 14
V: TRBV7-9

CDR3: ASSSSGLAAQETQY
size: NA
J: TRBJ2-5
length: 14
V: TRBV7-8

CDR3: ASSEGLPGNNEQF
size: NA
J: TRBJ2-1
length: 13
V: TRBV7-3

CDR3: ASSYVGADTEAF
size: NA
J: TRBJ1-1
length: 12
V: TRBV6-5

CDR3: ASSAGPRLRSGANVLT
size: once
J: TRBJ2-6
length: 16
V: TRBV9

CDR3: ASSLSLSYEQY
size: NA
J: TRBJ2-7
length: 11
V: TRBV7-9

CDR3: AISLAGVGTDTQY
size: NA
J: TRBJ2-3
length: 13
V: TRBV10-3

CDR3: ASSFRTGPEKLF
size: NA
J: TRBJ1-4
length: 12
V: TRBV5-1

CDR3: ASSVGLNQPQH
size: NA
J: TRBJ1-5
length: 11
V: TRBV5-1

CDR3: ASSGYPEGTDTQY
size: NA
J: TRBJ2-3
length: 13
V: TRBV5-1

CDR3: ASSQEVGVNYGYT
size: NA
J: TRBJ1-2
length: 13
V: TRBV4-3

CDR3: ASSYGNLGETQY
size: NA
J: TRBJ2-5
length: 12
V: TRBV6-6

CDR3: ASSQDLAGGVSYNEQF
size: NA
J: TRBJ2-1
length: 16
V: TRBV4-3

CDR3: ASSLPGLAGGLAKDTQY
size: NA
J: TRBJ2-3
length: 17
V: TRBV5-4

CDR3: ASSRQGRGSPLH
size: NA
J: TRBJ1-6
length: 12
V: TRBV28

CDR3: SVEIGSETQY
size: NA
J: TRBJ2-5
length: 10
V: TRBV29-1